This TCR beta chain emerged from a study of cytomegalovirus exposure and HLA in healthy donors. Study outcomes and limitations: Earlier analysis found most TCR beta V segments productive about 87% or about 30% of the time. Being indistinguishable, some V segments were excluded, TRBV6-2 and TRBV6-3 among them.

Remarks on this clone: What it binds is not known.

Germline V gives CDR1 DFQATT, CDR2 SNEGSKA (reference sequence). The CDR3 spans 10 residues. Trimming removed 3 bases at V and 4 bases at J, with 2 bases between. The PCR used 60 Vbeta and 13 Jbeta primers. Libraries were prepared by immunoSEQ multiplex PCR; TCRdb keeps only in-frame clonotypes and omits some of them. Recorded for this sample: under 35,000 clones. This clonotype originated in a man aged 25-45 years in good health and CMV-seronegative. V is TRBV20-1 and J is TRBJ2-3; D unclear. The sequenced material came from PBMCs. Here the CDR3 DNA reads TGCAGTGCTAGCTCAGATACGCAGTATTTT. Amino acids: CSASSDTQYF.